The entry below gives a single T cell receptor beta chain sequence along with its context. The antigen is undetermined. Looked up from germline, CDR1 is SGDLS and CDR2 is YYNGEE. With 2 bases removed from V and 1 base from J, the gap between germline ends came to 9 bases. This CDR3 is 14 amino acids long. Sequencing was performed with immunoSEQ multiplex PCR; in TCRdb, only in-frame clones are kept and a portion is missing. The sample holds 950,000 to 1,200,000 clones; around three quarters are singletons and the top ten take almost 0.9%. This specimen comes from a study of shared clonotypes between healthy human individuals. Study-wide findings and caveats: Lower generation probabilities were found for non-shared clonotypes than for those shared by all four donors.

Sequenced input: memory CD4+ T cells from PBMCs. The sample's subset: CD45RA-negative fraction. This TCR came from a man younger than 35 in good health. Some clones in this sample may be carry-over from other donors' samples. The chain has TRBV9 and TRBJ2-5; no reliable D call. The CDR3 reads CASSVYGRQETQYF. CDR3 DNA sequence: TGTGCCAGCAGCGTGTACGGACGCCAAGAGACCCAGTACTTC.